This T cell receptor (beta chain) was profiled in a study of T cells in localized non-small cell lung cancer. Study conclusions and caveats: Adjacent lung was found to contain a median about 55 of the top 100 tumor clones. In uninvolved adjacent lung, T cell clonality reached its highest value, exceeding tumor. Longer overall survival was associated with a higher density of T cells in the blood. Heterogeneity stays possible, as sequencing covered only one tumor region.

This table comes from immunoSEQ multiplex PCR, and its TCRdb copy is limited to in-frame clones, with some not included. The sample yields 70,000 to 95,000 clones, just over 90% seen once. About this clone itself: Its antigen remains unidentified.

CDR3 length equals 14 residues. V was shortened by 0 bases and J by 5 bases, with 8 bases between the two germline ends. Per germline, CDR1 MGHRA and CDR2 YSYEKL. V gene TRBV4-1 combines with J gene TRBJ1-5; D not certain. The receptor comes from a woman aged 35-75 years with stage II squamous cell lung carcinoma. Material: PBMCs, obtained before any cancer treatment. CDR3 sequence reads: CASSQEDSDQPQHF. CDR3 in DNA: TGCGCCAGCAGCCAAGAGGATTCCGATCAGCCCCAGCATTTT.